A single sample gave rise to the 27 T cell receptor beta chains below, sequenced in a study of cytomegalovirus exposure and HLA in healthy donors. The PCR used 60 Vbeta and 13 Jbeta primers. TCRdb keeps only in-frame clones here, not all; method: immunoSEQ multiplex PCR. The sample has roughly 120,000 clones, over 60% seen once. Sequencing was performed on PBMCs. The receptors shown here come from a woman aged 55 to 70 in good health and CMV-seropositive.

This clone was seen a handful of times. CDR3 residues: CASSRPGGRTEAFF. In nucleotides, the CDR3 is TGTGCCAGCAGCCGCCCAGGGGGCAGGACTGAAGCTTTCTTT. The chain has TRBV11-1 and TRBJ1-1, with 8 bases identical to TRBD1. J was trimmed by 5 bases and V by 5 bases; bases with no gene match: 7. The CDR3 is 14 amino acids. CDR1 SGHAT and CDR2 FQDESV come from the germline V gene (reference sequence).

The chain uses TRBV2 and TRBJ1-6; possibly TRBD1 for D (5 bases). The length of the CDR3 is 12 residues. The V gene lost 2 bases and the J gene lost 16 bases, with 12 bases spanning the gap. Germline values: CDR1 SNHLY, CDR2 FYNNEI. The CDR3 reads CASSEWSGSLHF. CDR3 in DNA: TGTGCCAGCAGTGAATGGTCAGGGTCTCTCCACTTT.

The chain is built from TRBV19 and TRBJ2-1; D is unresolved. Trimming took 6 bases from V and 6 from J, leaving 9 bases between them. The CDR3 is 12 amino acids. From germline, CDR1 is LNHDA and CDR2 SQIVND (reference sequence). The chain's CDR3 is CASRAPPNEQFF. The CDR3 region has the DNA TGTGCCAGTAGGGCTCCCCCCAATGAGCAGTTCTTC.

The chain joins TRBV25-1 to TRBJ2-4, with D maybe TRBD1 (6 bases). CDR3 length: 15 residues. CDR1 MGHDK and CDR2 SYGVNS come from the germline V gene. Trimming stripped 7 bases from V and 1 base from J, with 14 bases between. CDR3 sequence: CASTGGQTAKNIQYF. The CDR3 DNA sequence: TGTGCCAGCACCGGAGGACAGACTGCCAAAAACATTCAGTACTTC.

The table lists this clone with a few counts. J is TRBJ2-1 and V is TRBV4-1; tentatively, D is TRBD2 (6 bases). Germline V lookup: CDR1 MGHRA, CDR2 YSYEKL. Trimming removed 0 bases at V and 5 bases at J, with 14 bases between. This CDR3 is built from 16 residues. For the CDR3, the DNA is TGCGCCAGCAGCCAAGAACGGGTCGGGGGTCACAATGAGCAGTTCTTC. This codes for CASSQERVGGHNEQFF.

The genes are TRBV19 and TRBJ2-7, with D maybe TRBD1 (7 bases). Between the trimmed V and J ends, which lost 6 bases and 6 bases, there was a span of 15 bases. CDR3 length: 13 amino acids. The germline V gene has CDR1 LNHDA and CDR2 SQIVND (reference sequence). CDR3 in amino acids: CASRENRGGEQYF. CDR3 nucleotides: TGTGCCAGTAGGGAGAACAGGGGAGGCGAGCAGTACTTC.

The chain is built from TRBV5-1 and TRBJ2-7; 7 nucleotides match TRBD2. Germline V gives CDR1 SGHRS, CDR2 YFSETQ. There are 16 residues in the CDR3. J gave up 2 bases and V 0 bases, and 8 bases lay outside the gene matches. The DNA of the CDR3 is TGCGCCAGCAGCTTGGACCCCGGAGGGAGGGCCTACGAGCAGTACTTC. As protein: CASSLDPGGRAYEQYF.

V is TRBV5-1 and J is TRBJ2-1, with 7 nucleotides matching TRBD1. After removal of 4 bases from V and 3 bases from J, the junction contained 7 bases not matched to a gene. This CDR3 spans 15 amino acids. Germline V gene data show CDR1 as SGHRS and CDR2 as YFSETQ. The CDR3 loop is CASSQTGDGYNEQFF. DNA of the CDR3: TGCGCCAGCAGCCAAACAGGGGACGGCTACAATGAGCAGTTCTTC.

The sample holds a few counts of this clone. The chain links TRBV27 to TRBJ2-1, with 13 bases identical to TRBD2. Germline CDR1 and CDR2: MNHEY and SMNVEV (reference sequence). This CDR3 has 18 amino acids. Germline trimming cut 2 bases from V and 2 bases from J; bases unmatched to any gene: 6. The DNA of the CDR3 is TGTGCCAGCAGTTTAGGACTAGCGGGAGTTGTCCCCTACAATGAGCAGTTCTTC. This codes for CASSLGLAGVVPYNEQFF.

This clone was seen a few times. This sequence joins TRBV7-3 and TRBJ2-3; TRBD1 is a possible D gene (6 bases). Germline V gene lookup returns CDR1 SGHTA and CDR2 FQGTGA. The ends were cut back, 6 bases at V and 0 bases at J, with 13 bases in the middle. CDR3 length: 15 amino acids. The CDR3 reads CASRLGGSSTDTQYF. The DNA for the CDR3 is TGTGCCAGCAGGCTTGGGGGCAGTAGCACAGATACGCAGTATTTT.

V and J are TRBV6-5 and TRBJ2-1, with D tentatively TRBD1 (5 bases). There are 15 residues in the CDR3. Germline-derived CDR1 and CDR2 are MNHEY and SVGAGI. V was cut by 2 bases and J by 1 base, with 9 bases left in between. CDR3 protein: CASSYAGASYNEQFF. The CDR3, as DNA: TGTGCCAGCAGTTACGCTGGGGCTTCCTACAATGAGCAGTTCTTC.

The sample holds a few counts of this clone. The gene calls are TRBV7-9 and TRBJ2-7; 7 positions agree with TRBD1. Trimming at V came to 5 bases and at J to 5 bases, leaving 15 bases not matched to a gene. CDR1 SEHNR and CDR2 FQNEAQ come from the germline V gene (reference sequence). This CDR3 has 16 amino acids. Here the CDR3 reads CASSPKIRQGRNEQYF. The CDR3 nucleotides are TGTGCCAGCAGCCCCAAGATCAGACAGGGTAGGAACGAGCAGTACTTC.

The genes are TRBV10-3 and TRBJ2-1, with a weak D call TRBD2 (5 bases). Trimming stripped 7 bases from V and 0 bases from J, with 13 bases between. This CDR3 contains 15 residues. Germline V gene lookup returns CDR1 ENHRY and CDR2 SYGVKD. DNA of the CDR3: TGTGCCATCAAGGAGCGGCCCGACTCCTACAATGAGCAGTTCTTC. Translating it yields CAIKERPDSYNEQFF.

This chain links TRBV5-1 with TRBJ1-1; 12 bases are a match to TRBD1. J lost 5 bases, V lost 4 bases, and 9 bases had no gene match. The CDR3 consists of 16 residues. Germline CDR1 is SGHRS and CDR2 is YFSETQ. The CDR3 is CASSPGTGGAGTEAFF. The DNA of the CDR3 is TGCGCCAGCAGCCCCGGGACAGGGGGCGCTGGGACTGAAGCTTTCTTT.

The gene calls are TRBV6-5 and TRBJ2-1; TRBD2 matches at 10 bases. The CDR3 is made up of 15 amino acids. The germline CDR1 and CDR2 sequences are MNHEY and SVGAGI. J gave up 8 bases and V 6 bases, and 10 bases lay outside the gene matches. CDR3 sequence: CASSPPSGRADEQFF. In DNA, the CDR3 is TGTGCCAGCAGCCCCCCCAGCGGGAGGGCCGATGAGCAGTTCTTC.

This chain joins TRBV6-1 and TRBJ2-7, with 11 bases that match TRBD2. Germline-derived CDR1 and CDR2 are MNHNS and SASEGT. J was trimmed by 6 bases and V by 3 bases; bases with no gene match: 16. The CDR3 contains 18 residues. The CDR3 here is CASSDRLAGYGSGGEQYF. CDR3 nucleotide sequence: TGTGCCAGCAGTGATAGACTAGCGGGATATGGGTCCGGTGGCGAGCAGTACTTC.

The chain combines TRBV2 with TRBJ1-2; D remains unclear. V was cut by 6 bases and J by 5 bases, with 22 bases left in between. The CDR3 is made up of 16 amino acids. From germline, CDR1 is SNHLY and CDR2 FYNNEI. This CDR3 reads CASRNHRLPPRYGYTF. CDR3 nucleotide sequence: TGTGCCAGCAGAAATCACCGCCTCCCCCCGAGGTATGGCTACACCTTC. Based on the CDR3 plus reference TRBV2 and TRBJ1-2, the full variable domain is EPEVTQTPSHQVTQMGQEVILRCVPISNHLYFYWYRQILGQKVEFLVSFYNNEISEKSEIFDDQFSVERPDGSNFTLKIRSTKLEDSAMYFCASRNHRLPPRYGYTFGSGTRLTVV.

This clone was observed a single time. The chain uses TRBV19 and TRBJ2-1; TRBD2 might be the D (5 bases). CDR1 is LNHDA, CDR2 SQIVND, per germline (reference sequence). Trimming shortened V by 4 bases and J by 7 bases, and 8 bases separated the two germline ends. The CDR3 covers 12 residues. The CDR3 nucleotides read TGTGCCAGTAGTACACTAGGTAATGAGCAGTTCTTC. Translation: CASSTLGNEQFF.

The table lists this clone with a few counts. Its ends do not fully match the called genes, so a read error is possible. This rearrangement joins TRBV7-7 to TRBJ2-5, with D possibly matching TRBD1 (6 bases). This CDR3 is built from 15 residues. CDR1 is SSHAT, CDR2 FNYEAQ, per germline (reference sequence). CDR3 amino acids: CASSLVGASQETQYF. CDR3 DNA: TGTGCTAGCAGCTTAGTGGGGGCCTCTCAAGAGACCCAGTACTTC. Filled out from reference TRBV7-7 and TRBJ2-5, the complete variable domain reads GAGVSQSPRYKVTKRGQDVTLRCDPISSHATLYWYQQALGQGPEFLTYFNYEAQPDKSGLPSDRFSAERPEGSISTLTIQRTEQRDSAMYRCASSLVGASQETQYFGPGTRLLVL.

The V and J genes are TRBV6-5 and TRBJ1-1; possible D gene TRBD1, 5 bases. The CDR3 loop spans 15 amino acids. CDR1 is MNHEY and CDR2 is SVGAGI in the germline V gene. V lost 2 bases and J 0 bases, leaving 10 bases between the germline ends. Written as DNA, the CDR3 is TGTGCCAGCAGTTACCCGACAGTAATGAACACTGAAGCTTTCTTT. Translation: CASSYPTVMNTEAFF.

The chain uses TRBV6-6 and TRBJ2-1; D possibly corresponds to TRBD1 (6 bases). The CDR3 extends over 13 amino acids. V was trimmed by 4 bases and J by 9 bases, leaving 13 bases between them. Germline CDR1 reads MNHNY; CDR2 reads SVGAGI (reference sequence). The CDR3 DNA reads as TGTGCCAGCAGTTGGGGGCTTGGGGGTGAGCAGTTCTTC. Amino acids: CASSWGLGGEQFF.

The chain couples TRBV11-2 to TRBJ2-2; tentatively, D is TRBD1 (5 bases). This CDR3 is built from 14 residues. The germline V gene has CDR1 SGHAT and CDR2 FQNNGV. V was shortened by 2 bases and J by 4 bases, with 8 bases between the two germline ends. The chain's CDR3 is CASSLQGSTGELFF. The CDR3 DNA sequence: TGTGCCAGCAGCTTACAGGGTAGCACCGGGGAGCTGTTTTTT.

The CDR3 sequence: CASGQGTTNEKLFF. For the CDR3, the DNA is TGCGCCAGTGGACAGGGGACAACTAATGAAAAACTGTTTTTT. The chain has TRBV5-1 and TRBJ1-4, with 9 bases identical to TRBD1. Trimming took 8 bases from V and 0 from J; bases not matched to a gene: 2. Germline V gene data show CDR1 as SGHRS and CDR2 as YFSETQ. CDR3 size: 14 residues.

This sequence joins TRBV10-2 and TRBJ2-3, with 13 bases aligning to TRBD2. After removal of 4 bases from V and 1 base from J, the junction contained 2 bases not matched to a gene. The CDR3 has 16 residues. The germline CDR1 and CDR2 sequences are WSHSY and SAAADI. CDR3 nucleotide sequence: TGCGCCAGCAGTGTCGGACTAGCGGGGGGCACAGATACGCAGTATTTT. Translating it yields CASSVGLAGGTDTQYF.

J is TRBJ1-5 and V is TRBV19; 8 bases are a match to TRBD1. With 3 bases clipped from V and 0 bases from J, the junction kept 25 bases outside the gene matches. The germline CDR1 and CDR2 sequences are LNHDA and SQIVND (reference sequence). There are 23 residues in the CDR3. The CDR3 DNA reads TGTGCCAGTAGTATTTCGCCGGGACAGGCCCTGGGTTCCTCCCTACATAGCAATCAGCCCCAGCATTTT. Protein product: CASSISPGQALGSSLHSNQPQHF.

The V gene is TRBV19, the J gene TRBJ1-2; 7 nucleotides agree with TRBD1. Germline V gene lookup returns CDR1 LNHDA and CDR2 SQIVND (reference sequence). The CDR3 length is 13 residues. Trimming took 6 bases from V and 7 from J; bases not matched to a gene: 8. The DNA of the CDR3 is TGTGCCAGTAGAGAGACAGGGAAGGGTGGCTACACCTTC. Translating it yields CASRETGKGGYTF.

The CDR3 DNA sequence: TGTGCCAGCAACGACCGTTGGGTCGGGATAGGGTGGGAGACCCAGTACTTC. It translates to CASNDRWVGIGWETQYF. The J gene is TRBJ2-5, the V gene TRBV11-3, with D perhaps matching TRBD2 (5 bases). The ends were cut back, 7 bases at V and 5 bases at J, with 26 bases in the middle. Germline V gene lookup returns CDR1 SGHNT and CDR2 YENEEA. The CDR3 length is 17 residues.